This T cell receptor (beta chain) was retrieved from a study of breast tumors, draining lymph nodes, adjacent tissues. General study points: Findings are consistent with lymph node origin and intratumoral expansion of most tumor T cells. Tumors had less TCR diversity than lymph nodes, more than nontumor tissue.

TCRdb analysed the multiplex PCR reads with MiXCR anew, one entry per CDR3 protein. The sample comprises approximately 300,000 distinct CDR3 sequences, over 30% of which are singletons, and more than 0.85% rests with the top ten. This clonotype was detected ten times or more. The antigen is undetermined. V was shortened by 7 bases and J by 9 bases, with 13 bases between the two germline ends. This CDR3 contains 13 residues. Germline-derived CDR1 and CDR2 are ENHRY and SYGVKD. Axillary draining lymph nodes of breast cancer patients supplied the node samples. The specimen was axillary lymph node tissue. The clonotype was recovered from a female donor with breast cancer. Some clones in this sample may be carry-over from other donors' samples. The chain employs TRBV10-3 and TRBJ1-6; D is perhaps TRBD1 (5 bases). The CDR3 nucleotides read TGTGCCATCACCCAGGGTGACGGTTCACCCCTCCACTTT. Translated, it gives CAITQGDGSPLHF.